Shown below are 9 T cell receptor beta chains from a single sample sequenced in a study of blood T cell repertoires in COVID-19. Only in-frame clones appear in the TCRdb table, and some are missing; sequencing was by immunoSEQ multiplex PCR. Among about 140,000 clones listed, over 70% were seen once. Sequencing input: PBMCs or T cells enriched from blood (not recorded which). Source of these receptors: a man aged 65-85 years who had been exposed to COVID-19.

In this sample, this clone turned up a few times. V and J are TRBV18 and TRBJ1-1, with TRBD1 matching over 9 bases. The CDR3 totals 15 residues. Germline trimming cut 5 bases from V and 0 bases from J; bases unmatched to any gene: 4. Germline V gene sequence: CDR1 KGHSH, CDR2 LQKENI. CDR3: CASSAGTGLNTEAFF. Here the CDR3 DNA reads TGTGCCAGCTCAGCGGGGACAGGGTTGAACACTGAAGCTTTCTTT.

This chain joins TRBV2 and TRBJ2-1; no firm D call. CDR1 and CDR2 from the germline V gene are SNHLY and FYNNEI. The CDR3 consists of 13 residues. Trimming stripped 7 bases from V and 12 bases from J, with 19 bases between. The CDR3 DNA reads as TGTGCCAGCACTACCTTCGTGACAATGGGGCAGTTCTTC. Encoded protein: CASTTFVTMGQFF.

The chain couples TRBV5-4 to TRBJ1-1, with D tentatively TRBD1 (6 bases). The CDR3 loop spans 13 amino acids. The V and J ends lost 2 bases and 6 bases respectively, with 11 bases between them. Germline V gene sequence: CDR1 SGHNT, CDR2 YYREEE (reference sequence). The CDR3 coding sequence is TGTGCCAGCAGCTTCACGACAGGCCCTGAAGCTTTCTTT. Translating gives CASSFTTGPEAFF.

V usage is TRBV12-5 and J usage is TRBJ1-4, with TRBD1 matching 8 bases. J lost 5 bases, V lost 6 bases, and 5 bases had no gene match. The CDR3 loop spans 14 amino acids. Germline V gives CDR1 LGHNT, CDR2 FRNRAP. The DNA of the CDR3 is TGTGCTAGTGGGGTAACAGGGGGGAATGAAAAACTGTTTTTT. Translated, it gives CASGVTGGNEKLFF.

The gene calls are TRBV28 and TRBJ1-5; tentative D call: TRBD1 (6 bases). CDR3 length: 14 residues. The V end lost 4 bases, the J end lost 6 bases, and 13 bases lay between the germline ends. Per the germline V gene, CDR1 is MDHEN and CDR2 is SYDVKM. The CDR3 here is CASSYNTGIQPQHF. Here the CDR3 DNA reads TGTGCCAGCAGTTATAATACAGGGATTCAGCCCCAGCATTTT.

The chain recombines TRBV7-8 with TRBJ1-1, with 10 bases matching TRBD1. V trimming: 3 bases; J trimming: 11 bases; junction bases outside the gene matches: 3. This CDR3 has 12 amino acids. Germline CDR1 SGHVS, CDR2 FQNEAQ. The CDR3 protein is CASSLTGGWAFF. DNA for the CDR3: TGTGCCAGCAGCTTGACAGGGGGCTGGGCTTTCTTT.

The DNA for the CDR3 is TGTGCCTGGAGGGGGGCAGGGCTGGAGACCCAGTACTTC. It yields the protein CAWRGAGLETQYF. This chain links TRBV30 with TRBJ2-5; tentative D call: TRBD1 (6 bases). Germline V gene data show CDR1 as GTSNPN and CDR2 as SVGIG (reference sequence). The CDR3 extends over 13 amino acids. V was cut by 3 bases and J by 5 bases, with 13 bases left in between. Complete variable domain (other parts from reference TRBV30 and TRBJ2-5): SQTIHQWPATLVQPVGSPLSLECTVEGTSNPNLYWYRQAAGRGLQLLFYSVGIGQISSEVPQNLSASRPQDRQFILSSKKLLLSDSGFYLCAWRGAGLETQYFGPGTRLLVL.

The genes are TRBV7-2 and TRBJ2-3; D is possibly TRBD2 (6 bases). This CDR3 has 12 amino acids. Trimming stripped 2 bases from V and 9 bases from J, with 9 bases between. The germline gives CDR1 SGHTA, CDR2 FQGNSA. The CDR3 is CASSLFRETQYF. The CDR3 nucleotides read TGTGCCAGCAGCTTATTCCGGGAGACGCAGTATTTT.

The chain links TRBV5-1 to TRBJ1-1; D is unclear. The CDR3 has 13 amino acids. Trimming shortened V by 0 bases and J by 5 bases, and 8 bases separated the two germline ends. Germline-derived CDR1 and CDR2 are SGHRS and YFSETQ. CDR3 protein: CASSLAGETEAFF. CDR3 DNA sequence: TGCGCCAGCAGCTTGGCCGGGGAAACTGAAGCTTTCTTT.